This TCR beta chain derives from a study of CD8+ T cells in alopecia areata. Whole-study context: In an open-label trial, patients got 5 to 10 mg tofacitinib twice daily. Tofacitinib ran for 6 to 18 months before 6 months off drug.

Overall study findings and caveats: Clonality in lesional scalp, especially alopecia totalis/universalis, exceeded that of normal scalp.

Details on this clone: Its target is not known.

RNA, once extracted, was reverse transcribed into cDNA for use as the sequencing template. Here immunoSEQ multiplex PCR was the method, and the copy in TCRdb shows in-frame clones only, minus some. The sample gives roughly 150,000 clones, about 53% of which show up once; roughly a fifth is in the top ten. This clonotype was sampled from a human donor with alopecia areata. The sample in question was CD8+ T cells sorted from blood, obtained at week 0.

CDR3 nucleotide sequence: TGCGCCAGCAGCTTGGGGGACAGCCAAGAGACCCAGTACTTC. This translates into CASSLGDSQETQYF. The rearrangement links TRBV5-1 to TRBJ2-5; 7 nucleotides match TRBD1. With 0 bases clipped from V and 1 base from J, the junction kept 0 bases outside the gene matches. Germline V gene sequence: CDR1 SGHRS, CDR2 YFSETQ. The length of the CDR3 is 14 residues. Using reference TRBV5-1 and TRBJ2-5 for the parts outside the CDR3, the full variable domain is KAGVTQTPRYLIKTRGQQVTLSCSPISGHRSVSWYQQTPGQGLQFLFEYFSETQRNKGNFPGRFSGRQFSNSRSEMNVSTLELGDSALYLCASSLGDSQETQYFGPGTRLLVL.